What follows are 9 T cell receptor beta chains derived from one specimen sequenced in a study of shared clonotypes between healthy human individuals. Only in-frame clones appear in the TCRdb table, and some are missing; sequencing was by immunoSEQ multiplex PCR. The table lists 780,000 or so clones, 72% of them singletons, with 1.8% in the top ten. Sequencing was carried out using memory CD4+ T cells sorted from blood. Subset: CD45RA-negative fraction. These receptors all come from a woman aged 30 to 39 in good health.

This clone came up a few times. The genes are TRBV5-1 and TRBJ2-5; D gene unclear. V gave up 5 bases and J gave up 3 bases, with 5 bases separating them. CDR1 is SGHRS, CDR2 YFSETQ, per germline. The CDR3 has 11 residues. The DNA of the CDR3 is TGCGCCAGCAGAAATGAAGAGACCCAGTACTTC. Translated, it gives CASRNEETQYF.

Concerning this clone: One base away lies a much larger clone, so this may be a sequencing read error. This chain links TRBV6-1 with TRBJ1-5; D is undetermined. This CDR3 has 12 amino acids. In germline, CDR1 is MNHNS, CDR2 SASEGT. The V end was cut by 2 bases, the J end by 5 bases, with 4 bases between. In nucleotides, the CDR3 is TGTGCCAGCAGTGAAAGGGATCAGCCCCAGCATTTT. This sequence encodes CASSERDQPQHF.

This clone was observed once. CDR3 nucleotides: TGCGCCAGCAGCTTTGGGGACCCTAATGAAAAACTGTTTTTT. Translating it yields CASSFGDPNEKLFF. The chain links TRBV5-1 to TRBJ1-4, with D possibly matching TRBD1 (5 bases). Germline CDR1 is SGHRS and CDR2 is YFSETQ. The V end lost 2 bases, the J end lost 3 bases, and 8 bases lay between the germline ends. The CDR3 totals 14 residues.

Note on this clone: Possible read error: a much larger clone is one base away. The same CDR3 arises from other DNA sequences in this sample as well. The rearrangement links TRBV11-3 to TRBJ1-1; unclear D gene. V dropped 3 bases and J dropped 1 base, with 6 bases sitting between them. The CDR3 is 13 amino acids. Germline lookup yields CDR1 SGHNT and CDR2 YENEEA. The CDR3 DNA sequence: TGTGCCAGCAGCTTGTGGCAGAACACTGAAGCTTTCTTT. Its protein is CASSLWQNTEAFF. The full variable domain, rest sourced from reference TRBV11-3 and TRBJ1-1, is EAGVVQSPRYKIIEKKQPVAFWCNPISGHNTLYWYLQNLGQGPELLIRYENEEAVDDSQLPKDRFSAERLKGVDSTLKIQPAELGDSAVYLCASSLWQNTEAFFGQGTRLTVV.

This CDR3 reads CASSLPGNYEQYF. In nucleotides, the CDR3 is TGCGCCAGCAGCTTGCCGGGTAACTACGAGCAGTACTTC. The chain links TRBV5-1 to TRBJ2-7, with D uncertain. V was cut by 1 base and J by 3 bases, with 8 bases left in between. Germline-derived CDR1 and CDR2 are SGHRS and YFSETQ. The CDR3 has 13 amino acids.

The J gene is TRBJ2-7, the V gene TRBV7-2, with 11 nucleotides matching TRBD1. Germline CDR1 reads SGHTA; CDR2 reads FQGNSA. Trimming removed 5 bases from V and 3 bases from J; junction bases left unmatched: 6. The CDR3 extends over 15 amino acids. CDR3 bases: TGTGCCAGCAGCCATACCGGGACAGGGGGCTACGAGCAGTACTTC. Protein: CASSHTGTGGYEQYF.

This clone was found a few times. The chain employs TRBV5-1 and TRBJ2-3, with 10 positions matching TRBD2. In germline, CDR1 is SGHRS, CDR2 YFSETQ. V was clipped by 4 bases and J by 3 bases; unmatched bases: 11. The CDR3 consists of 17 residues. CDR3 region: CASSLLPSSGSTDTQYF. For the CDR3, the DNA is TGCGCCAGCAGCCTACTTCCCTCTAGCGGGAGTACAGATACGCAGTATTTT.

The rearrangement joins TRBV19 to TRBJ1-5, with a possible D match to TRBD1 (6 bases). With 5 bases removed from V and 6 bases from J, the gap between germline ends came to 11 bases. This CDR3 is 13 amino acids long. The germline CDR1 and CDR2 sequences are LNHDA and SQIVND (reference sequence). The CDR3 bases are TGTGCCAGTAGTCGAGGGGGGACTCAGCCCCAGCATTTT. Translation: CASSRGGTQPQHF.

The V and J genes are TRBV7-9 and TRBJ2-5; D unclear. Germline V gene lookup returns CDR1 SEHNR and CDR2 FQNEAQ (reference sequence). V was pared by 2 bases and J by 5 bases, with 9 bases between. The CDR3 runs 13 residues. CDR3 nucleotide sequence: TGTGCCAGCAGCTTATCCCCGTCGGAGACCCAGTACTTC. Translation: CASSLSPSETQYF.